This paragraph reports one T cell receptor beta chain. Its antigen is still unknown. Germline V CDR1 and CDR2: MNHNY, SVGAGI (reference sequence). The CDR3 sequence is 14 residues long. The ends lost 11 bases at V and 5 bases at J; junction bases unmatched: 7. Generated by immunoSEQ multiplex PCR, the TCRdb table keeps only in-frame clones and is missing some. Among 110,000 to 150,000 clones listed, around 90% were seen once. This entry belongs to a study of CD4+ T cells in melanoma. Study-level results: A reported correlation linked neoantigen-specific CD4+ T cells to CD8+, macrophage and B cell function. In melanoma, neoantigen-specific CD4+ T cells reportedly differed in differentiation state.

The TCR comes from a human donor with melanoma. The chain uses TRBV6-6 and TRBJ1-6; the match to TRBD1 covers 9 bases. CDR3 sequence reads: CAGGQGWDNSPLHF. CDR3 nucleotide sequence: TGTGCCGGCGGACAGGGGTGGGATAATTCACCCCTCCACTTT.